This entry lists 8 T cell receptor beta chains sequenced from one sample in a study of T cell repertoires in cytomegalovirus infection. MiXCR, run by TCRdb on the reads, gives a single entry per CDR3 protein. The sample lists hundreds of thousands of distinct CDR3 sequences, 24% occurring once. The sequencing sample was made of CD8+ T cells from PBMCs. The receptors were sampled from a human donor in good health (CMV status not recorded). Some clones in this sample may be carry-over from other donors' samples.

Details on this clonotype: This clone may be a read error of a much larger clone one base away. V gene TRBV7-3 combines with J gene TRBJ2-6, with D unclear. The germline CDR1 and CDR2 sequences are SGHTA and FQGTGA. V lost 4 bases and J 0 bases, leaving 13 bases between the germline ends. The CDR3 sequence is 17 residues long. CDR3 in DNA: TGTGCCAGCAGCTCGCCCCGGGCAGCCTCTGGGGCCAACGTCCTGACTTTC. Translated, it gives CASSSPRAASGANVLTF.

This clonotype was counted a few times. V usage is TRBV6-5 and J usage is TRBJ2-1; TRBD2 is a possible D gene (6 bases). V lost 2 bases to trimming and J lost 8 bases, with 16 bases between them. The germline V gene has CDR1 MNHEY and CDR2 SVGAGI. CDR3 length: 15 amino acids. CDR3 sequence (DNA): TGTGCCAGCAGTTACGGAGGGCTCGGGAGCGATGAGCAGTTCTTC. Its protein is CASSYGGLGSDEQFF.

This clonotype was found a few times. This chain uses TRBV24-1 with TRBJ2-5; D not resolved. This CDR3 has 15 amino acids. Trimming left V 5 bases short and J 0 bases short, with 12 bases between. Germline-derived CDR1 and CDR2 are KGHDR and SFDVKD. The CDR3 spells CATSGSDGDQETQYF. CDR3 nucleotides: TGTGCCACCAGTGGCTCCGACGGCGACCAAGAGACCCAGTACTTC.

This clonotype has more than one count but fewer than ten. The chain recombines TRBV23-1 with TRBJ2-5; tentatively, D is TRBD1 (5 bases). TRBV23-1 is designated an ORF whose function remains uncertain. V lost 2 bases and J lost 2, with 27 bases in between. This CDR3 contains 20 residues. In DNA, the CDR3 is TGCGCCAGCAGTCAACCCCTCCCAGGGATACCACCTTGTTGGCAAGAGACCCAGTACTTC. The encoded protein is CASSQPLPGIPPCWQETQYF.

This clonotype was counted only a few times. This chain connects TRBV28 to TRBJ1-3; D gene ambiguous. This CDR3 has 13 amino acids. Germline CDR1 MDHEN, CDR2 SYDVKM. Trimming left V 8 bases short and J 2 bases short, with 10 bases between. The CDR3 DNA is TGTGCCAGCCACGTAGGACCTGGAAACACCATATATTTT. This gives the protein CASHVGPGNTIYF.

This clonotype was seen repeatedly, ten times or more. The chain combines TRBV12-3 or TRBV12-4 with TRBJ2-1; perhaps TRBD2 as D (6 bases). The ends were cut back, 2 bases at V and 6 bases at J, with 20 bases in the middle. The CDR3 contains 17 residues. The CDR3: CASSLFIVGGQSNEQFF. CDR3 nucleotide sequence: TGTGCCAGCAGTTTATTTATAGTCGGAGGGCAAAGCAATGAGCAGTTCTTC.

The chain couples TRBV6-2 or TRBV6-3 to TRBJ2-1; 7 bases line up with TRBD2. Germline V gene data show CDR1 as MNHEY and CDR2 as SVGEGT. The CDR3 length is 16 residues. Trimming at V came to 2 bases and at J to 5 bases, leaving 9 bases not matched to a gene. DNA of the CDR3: TGTGCCAGCAGTTACCTAACGGGGGGAACAAACAATGAGCAGTTCTTC. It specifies CASSYLTGGTNNEQFF.

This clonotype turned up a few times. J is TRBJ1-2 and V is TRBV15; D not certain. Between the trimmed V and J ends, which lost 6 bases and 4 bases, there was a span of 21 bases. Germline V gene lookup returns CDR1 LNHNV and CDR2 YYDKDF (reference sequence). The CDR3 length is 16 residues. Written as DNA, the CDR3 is TGTGCCACCAGAATGTACGAGTCCGGAGCTGGCTATGGCTACACCTTC. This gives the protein CATRMYESGAGYGYTF.